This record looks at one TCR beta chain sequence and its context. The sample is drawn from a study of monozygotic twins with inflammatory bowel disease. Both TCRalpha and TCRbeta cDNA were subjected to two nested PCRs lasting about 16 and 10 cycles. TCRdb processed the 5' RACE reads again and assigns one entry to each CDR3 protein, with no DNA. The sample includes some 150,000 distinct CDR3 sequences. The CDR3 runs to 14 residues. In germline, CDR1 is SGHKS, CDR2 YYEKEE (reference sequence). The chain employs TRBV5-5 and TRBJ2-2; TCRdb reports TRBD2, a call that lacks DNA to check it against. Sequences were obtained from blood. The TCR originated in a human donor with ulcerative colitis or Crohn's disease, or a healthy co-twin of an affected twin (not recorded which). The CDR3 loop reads CASRRGLETGELFF.